This T cell receptor (beta chain) is from a study of T-cell memory formation after mild COVID-19. Across the study: Most TCR clusters belonged to a single donor. Study results and limitations: For second-wave clones that peaked at day 37, SARS-CoV-2 specificity went unverified. The appearance of some responding clones in pre-infection memory suggested that cross-reactive memory joined.

As concerns this clonotype: The antigen is unknown.

TCR alpha and TCR beta cDNA libraries carrying sample barcodes and UMIs were produced by 5'RACE using constant-segment primers. TCRdb used MiXCR to reprocess the 5' RACE reads, holding one entry per CDR3 protein. In the table there are about 150,000 distinct CDR3 sequences, around 13% of which are singletons. The CDR3 is 13 amino acids. V dropped 6 bases and J dropped 8 bases, with 17 bases sitting between them. The V gene's germline CDR1 is SQVTM and CDR2 ANQGSEA. Sample: PBMCs or a T cell subset sorted from them (not recorded which). This clonotype was sampled from an adult woman who had mild COVID-19 (a few samples of this study predate the infection). Cell type and time point are not known. This chain uses TRBV29-1 with TRBJ2-1; D remains unclear. CDR3 sequence: CSVEMRLVDEQFF. In nucleotides, the CDR3 is TGCAGCGTCGAAATGAGATTAGTGGATGAGCAGTTCTTC.